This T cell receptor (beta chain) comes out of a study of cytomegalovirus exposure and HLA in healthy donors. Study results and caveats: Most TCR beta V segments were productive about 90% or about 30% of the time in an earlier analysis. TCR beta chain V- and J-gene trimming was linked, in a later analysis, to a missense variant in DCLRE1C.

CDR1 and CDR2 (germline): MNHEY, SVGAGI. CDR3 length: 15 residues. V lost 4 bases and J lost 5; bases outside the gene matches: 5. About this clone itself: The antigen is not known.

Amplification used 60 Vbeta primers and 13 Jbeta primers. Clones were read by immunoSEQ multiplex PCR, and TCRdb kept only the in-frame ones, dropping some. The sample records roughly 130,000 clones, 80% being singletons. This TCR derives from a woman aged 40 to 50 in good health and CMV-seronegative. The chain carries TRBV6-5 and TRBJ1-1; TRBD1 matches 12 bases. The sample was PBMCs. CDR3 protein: CASSSGQGARTEAFF. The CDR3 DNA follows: TGTGCCAGCAGTTCGGGACAGGGGGCTAGGACTGAAGCTTTCTTT.